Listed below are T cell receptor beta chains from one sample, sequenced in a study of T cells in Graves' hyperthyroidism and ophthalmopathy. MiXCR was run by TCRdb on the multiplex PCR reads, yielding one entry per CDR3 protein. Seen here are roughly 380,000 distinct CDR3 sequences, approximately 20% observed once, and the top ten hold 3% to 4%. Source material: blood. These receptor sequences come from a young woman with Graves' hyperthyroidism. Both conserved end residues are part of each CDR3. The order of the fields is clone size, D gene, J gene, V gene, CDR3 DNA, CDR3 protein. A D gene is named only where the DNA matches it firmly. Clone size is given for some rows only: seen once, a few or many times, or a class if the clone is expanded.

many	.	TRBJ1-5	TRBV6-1	TGTGCCAGCAGTGAATTTCCCCGCAATCAGCCCCAGCATTTT	CASSEFPRNQPQHF
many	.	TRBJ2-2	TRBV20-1	TGCAGTGCTAGAGGACTAACAGGGGGGGACACCGGGGAGCTGTTTTTT	CSARGLTGGDTGELFF
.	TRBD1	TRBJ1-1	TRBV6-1	TGTGCCAGCAGAGACAGGGGGTCGATGAACACTGAAGCTTTCTTT	CASRDRGSMNTEAFF
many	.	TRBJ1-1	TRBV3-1	TGTGCCAGCAGCCAAGACAGGGCGAACACTGAAGCTTTCTTT	CASSQDRANTEAFF
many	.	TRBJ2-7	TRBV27	TGTGCCAGCAGCCTAGGGGTTTATACCAACTACGAGCAGTACTTC	CASSLGVYTNYEQYF
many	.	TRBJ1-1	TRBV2	TGTGCCAGCACCCAAAGGACAGCCATGAACACTGAAGCTTTCTTT	CASTQRTAMNTEAFF
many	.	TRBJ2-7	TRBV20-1	TGCAGTGCTAGTGGCGGATGGTACGAGCAGTGCTTC	CSASGGWYEQCF
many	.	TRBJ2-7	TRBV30	TGTGCCTGGAGTGTACACCCCTCCTACGAGCAGTACTTC	CAWSVHPSYEQYF
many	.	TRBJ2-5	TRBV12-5	TGTGCTAGTGGCTGGGACACAGAGACCCAGTACTTC	CASGWDTETQYF
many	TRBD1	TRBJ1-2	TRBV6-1	TGTGCCAGCAGTGAGGGACAGGGGGCGCGGGGCTATGGCTACACCTTC	CASSEGQGARGYGYTF
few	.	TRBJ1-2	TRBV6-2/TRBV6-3	TGTGCCAGCACCCCGGCATCATCTTACTACACCTTC	CASTPASSYYTF
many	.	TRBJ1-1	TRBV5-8	TGTGCCAGCAGCCAGCTAAGGGTGGGGGCTTTCTTT	CASSQLRVGAFF
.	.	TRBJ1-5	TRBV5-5	TGTGCCAGCAGCATAGGGCCTCCCAGGGGCAATCAGCCCCAGCATTTT	CASSIGPPRGNQPQHF
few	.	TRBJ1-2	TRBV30	TGTGCCTGGACCGCCCAACAGGGTGATGGCTACACCTTC	CAWTAQQGDGYTF
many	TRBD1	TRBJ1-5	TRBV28	TGTGCCAGTAATCAGGGGGTCAATCAGCCCCAGCATTTT	CASNQGVNQPQHF
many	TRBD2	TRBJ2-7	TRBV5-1	TGCGCCAGCATGGGTGTCAAGCGGGGAGGTCGGGAGCAGTACTTC	CASMGVKRGGREQYF
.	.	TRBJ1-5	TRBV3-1	TGTGCCAGCAGCCAACACGGGGTCCAACCCCAGCATTTT	CASSQHGVQPQHF
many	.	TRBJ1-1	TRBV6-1	TGTGCCAGCAGCTACGGGTGGGCTTTCTTT	CASSYGWAFF
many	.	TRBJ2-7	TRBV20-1	TGCAGTGCCGGAGGAGCAGGGACCTACGAGCAGTACTTC	CSAGGAGTYEQYF
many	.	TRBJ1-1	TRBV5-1	TGCGCCAGCAGCCCGACCTGGACGAACACTGAAGCTTTCTTT	CASSPTWTNTEAFF
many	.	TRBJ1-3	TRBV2	TGTGCCAGCAGTGAAGCGCGTGCCGGCACGGGGACGGGCTCTGGAAACACCATATATTTT	CASSEARAGTGTGSGNTIYF
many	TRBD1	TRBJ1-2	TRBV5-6	TGTGCCAGCAGCTCACAGGGGGGCTATGGCTACACCTTC	CASSSQGGYGYTF
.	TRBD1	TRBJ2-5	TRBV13	TGTGCCAGCAGCCGACAGGGGGCTAGAGTGACCCAGTACTTC	CASSRQGARVTQYF
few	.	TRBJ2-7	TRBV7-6	TGTGCCAGCAGCTTAGCCGTCGCGGGGACCCCCTACGAGCAGTACTTC	CASSLAVAGTPYEQYF
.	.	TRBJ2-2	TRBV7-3	TGTGCCAGCAGCTTAAGTCGGGGGGCTGCTATTTCCAGGTTATCCGGGGAGCTGTTTTTT	CASSLSRGAAISRLSGELFF
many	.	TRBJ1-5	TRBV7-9	TGTGCCAGCGGTCAAGATCAGCCCCAGCATTTT	CASGQDQPQHF
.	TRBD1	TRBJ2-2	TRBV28	TGTGCCAGCATGAAACAGGGGGCATTCTGGGGGGACACCGGGGAGCTGTTTTTT	CASMKQGAFWGDTGELFF
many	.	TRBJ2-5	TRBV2	TGTGCCAGCAGGCCCACAGCGTACCAAGAGACCCAGTACTTC	CASRPTAYQETQYF
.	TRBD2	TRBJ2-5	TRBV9	TGTGCCAGCAGCGTGTCTAGCGGGGGGGCCCAAGAGACCCAGTACTTC	CASSVSSGGAQETQYF
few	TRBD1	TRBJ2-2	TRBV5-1	TGCGCCAGCAGCTTGAAGGGACAGGCTAACACCGGGGAGCTGTTTTTT	CASSLKGQANTGELFF
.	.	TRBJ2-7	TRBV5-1	TGCGCCAGCAGCCAGGATGCCCTACGGGGCCTCTCCTACGAGCAGTACTTC	CASSQDALRGLSYEQYF
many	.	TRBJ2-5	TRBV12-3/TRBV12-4	TGTGCCAGCAGCCCGAGCGGCGACCAAGAGACCCAGTACTTC	CASSPSGDQETQYF
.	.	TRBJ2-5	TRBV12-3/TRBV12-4	TGTGCCAGCAGCAAAGGGGGGCGAAATGGGTACCAAGAGACCCAGTACTTC	CASSKGGRNGYQETQYF
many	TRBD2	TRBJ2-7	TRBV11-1	TGTGCCAGCAGCCGTCGACTAGCGGGGGACGAGCAGTACTTC	CASSRRLAGDEQYF
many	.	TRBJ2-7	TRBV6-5	TGTGCCAGCAGTTACACCGGGGTTCGCGTCTGGGAGCAGTACTTC	CASSYTGVRVWEQYF
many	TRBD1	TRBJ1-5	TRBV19	TGTGCCAGTAGTTTGTGGACAGGGGGGAAAAGCAATCAGCCCCAGCATTTT	CASSLWTGGKSNQPQHF
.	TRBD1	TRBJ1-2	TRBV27	TGTGCCAGCAGTCGCCGACTGGGACAGTTCTATGGCTACACCTTC	CASSRRLGQFYGYTF
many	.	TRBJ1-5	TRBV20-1	TGCAGTGCTAGAGTGGTGTCCCATCAGCCCCAGCATTTT	CSARVVSHQPQHF
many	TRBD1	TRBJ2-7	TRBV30	TGTGCCTGCCCAGGACAGGGGGCCTCCTACGAGCAGTACTTC	CACPGQGASYEQYF
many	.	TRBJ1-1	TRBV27	TGTGCCAGCAGCTTATGGGCCGTTGGTGAAGCTTTCTTT	CASSLWAVGEAFF
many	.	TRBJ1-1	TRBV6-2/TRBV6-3	TGTGCCAGCAACGGGAACAACCGGGCTGAAGCTTTCTTT	CASNGNNRAEAFF
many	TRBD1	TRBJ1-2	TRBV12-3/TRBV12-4	TGTGCCAGCAGGGGACAGGGGGCGGGCGGCTACACCTTC	CASRGQGAGGYTF
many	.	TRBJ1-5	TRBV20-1	TGCAGTGCTCCCAAACAGGGAGATCAGCCCCAGCATTTT	CSAPKQGDQPQHF
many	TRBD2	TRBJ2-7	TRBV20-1	TGCAGTGCTTTCCTAGCGGGGAGCTCCTACGAGCAGTACTTC	CSAFLAGSSYEQYF
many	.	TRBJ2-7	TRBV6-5	TGTGCCAGCAGTTACTCGAACATTGGGCCCACCTACGAGCAGTACTTC	CASSYSNIGPTYEQYF
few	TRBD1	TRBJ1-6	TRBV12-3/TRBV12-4	TGTGCCAGCAGCCCGACAGGGGTTGGTAATTCACCCCTCCACTTT	CASSPTGVGNSPLHF
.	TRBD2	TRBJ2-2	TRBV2	TGTGCCAGCAGTGCCGGACTAGCGGGGCTTACCGGGGAGCTGTTTTTT	CASSAGLAGLTGELFF